Reported below is one T cell receptor beta chain. Its recognized antigen is unknown. The input lacks base qualities; no much larger clone sits a single base away. The label giving this sample's time point can be read as: before anti-PD-1 therapy. Genomic DNA extracted from tumor biopsies or peripheral blood was used for bulk TCRbeta sequencing, with input ranging from 616 ng to 6,004 ng. Histologically proven advanced or metastatic basal or squamous cell carcinoma was present in all patients, all of whom were poor candidates for surgical resection. The basal cell carcinoma cohort was made up of approximately ten patients, and bulk tumor TCR sequencing was performed for seven or eight of these patients. Its CDR3 holds 16 amino acids, cysteine through phenylalanine. Just the 48-base CDR3 DNA is kept, in frame starting at base 1. In the germline V gene, CDR1 corresponds to SGHDT and CDR2 to YYEEEE. The junction shows trimming of 4 bases on V and 2 bases on J, and the gene matches do not reach 7 bases of it.

The immunoSEQ platform was used to carry out deep TCRbeta sequencing. The source study handled its data this way. For further analysis, only productive rearrangements were exported from the immunoSEQ Analyzer. T cell phenotypes were assigned to bulk TCRbeta clonotypes by matching to single-cell RNA+TCR-seq clones sharing the same TCRbeta sequence. Clone enrichment in tumor was calculated as tumor frequency divided by PBMC frequency from bulk TCR sequencing. GLIPH was used to sort TCRs into specificity groups, which are clusters of distinct TCRs that likely recognize common antigens through shared CDR3 motifs. TCRdb limited this immuneACCESS table to in-frame rearrangements with V and J called. A share of clones is missing; checked studies link under half to unresolved V genes, and the rest is unexplained. That table gives V, J and clone size, and the DNA gave D and trimming. Here the sample has roughly 48,000 clones; about 84% occur a single time. Just over 4% of the sample lies in the top ten.

The entry originates in a study of T cells in tumors after PD-1 blockade (dated by TCRdb to 2018 to 2020). Background for the entire study: Patients were excluded if they had prior checkpoint blockade, use of systemic immunosuppressants, or recent radiotherapy or other anti-cancer therapy within 4 weeks. Clinical response was assessed using RECIST version 1.1. Treatment consisted of either cemiplimab 350 mg every 2 weeks or pembrolizumab 200 mg every 3 weeks. An average of 113,528 TCR templates (range about 21,000-280,000) and fewer than 45,000 unique clonotypes was obtained for peripheral blood samples. A subset of patients also received ongoing daily vismodegib 150 mg during anti-PD-1 treatment. Paired single-cell RNA and TCR sequencing was done in the study on site-matched tumors from patients with BCC or SCC, both before and after anti-PD-1 therapy. Bulk TCR sequencing was performed on around ten peripheral blood samples from 5 or 6 patients to compare blood and tumor clonotypes. The investigation overall reported the following: About 41% of tumor TCR clonotypes were found in blood, and some novel exhausted tumor clones appeared in pre-treatment blood, suggesting peripheral recruitment. Where the novel T cell clones came from was not determined, and possible sources could include lymphoid organs or rare unexpanded clones inside the tumor or in the tumor periphery.

The rearrangement joined TRBV5-6 to TRBJ2-5, and TRBD2 aligns with 11 junction nucleotides. The TCR comes from a human donor with basal cell carcinoma. Specimen: PBMCs, collected before anti-PD-1 treatment. The nucleotide sequence reads as follows: TGTGCCAGCAGCGCCAGACTAGCGGGGACTCAAGAGACCCAGTACTTC. It codes for CASSARLAGTQETQYF.